What follows are 32 T cell receptor beta chains derived from one specimen sequenced in a study of T cells in Graves' hyperthyroidism and ophthalmopathy. Amplification targeted TCR beta CDR3 regions from RNA transcripts. First-round RT-PCR with HTBI primers amplified the TCR CDR3 region. TCRdb redid the calling of the multiplex PCR reads with MiXCR, one entry per CDR3 protein. The repertoire holds over 500,000 distinct CDR3 sequences, over 35% seen once, with around 47% in the top ten. The specimen sequenced was peripheral blood or thyroid tissue (not recorded which). These receptors all stem from an adult woman with Graves' disease, either hyperthyroidism or ophthalmopathy (not recorded which).

This chain connects TRBV5-1 to TRBJ1-6, with TRBD1 identical over 7 bases. Germline trimming cut 5 bases from V and 5 bases from J; bases unmatched to any gene: 4. The CDR3 has 14 residues. In germline, CDR1 is SGHRS, CDR2 YFSETQ. The CDR3 reads CASSRDSNNSPLHF. The DNA for the CDR3 is TGCGCCAGCAGTCGGGACAGCAATAATTCACCCCTCCACTTT.

The chain uses TRBV15 and TRBJ2-3; D gene uncertain. This CDR3 spans 12 amino acids. Trimming took 3 bases from V and 6 from J, leaving 7 bases between them. Per germline, CDR1 LNHNV and CDR2 YYDKDF (reference sequence). The CDR3 sequence: CATSSPWDTQYF. Written as DNA, the CDR3 is TGTGCCACCAGCAGTCCTTGGGATACGCAGTATTTT. The complete variable domain, with remaining parts taken from reference TRBV15 and TRBJ2-3, reads DAMVIQNPRYQVTQFGKPVTLSCSQTLNHNVMYWYQQKSSQAPKLLFHYYDKDFNNEADTPDNFQSRRPNTSFCFLDIRSPGLGDTAMYLCATSSPWDTQYFGPGTRLTVL.

The gene calls are TRBV4-2 and TRBJ2-7; 10 bases match TRBD2. Germline-derived CDR1 and CDR2 are LGHNA and YNFKEQ. V dropped 4 bases and J dropped 5; count of bases not matched to a gene: 8. The CDR3 extends over 15 amino acids. DNA of the CDR3: TGTGCCAGCAGCCCAGATACTAGCGGGATAGACGAGCAGTACTTC. Residues: CASSPDTSGIDEQYF.

This clonotype was counted at least ten times. As DNA, the CDR3 is TGTGCCAGCGTCCAGGGATTCGGGCATGGCACTGAAGCTTTCTTT. Its protein is CASVQGFGHGTEAFF. The chain has TRBV12-3 or TRBV12-4 and TRBJ1-1, with a tentative D call TRBD1 (5 bases). Trimming shortened V by 8 bases and J by 4 bases, and 20 bases separated the two germline ends. The CDR3 runs to 15 residues.

Points on this clonotype: Possible read error: a much larger clone is one base away. The chain recombines TRBV20-1 with TRBJ1-4, with a possible D match to TRBD1 (5 bases). The V and J ends lost 7 bases and 6 bases respectively, with 21 bases between them. The CDR3 sequence is 15 residues long. CDR1 and CDR2 (germline): DFQATT, SNEGSKA (reference sequence). The CDR3 bases are TGCAGTGTGCTGCAGTACCCATCGGGGGATGAAAAACTGTTTTTT. Protein product: CSVLQYPSGDEKLFF.

This clonotype was detected a few times. The gene calls are TRBV5-6 and TRBJ1-2, with D maybe TRBD1 (6 bases). Per the germline V gene, CDR1 is SGHDT and CDR2 is YYEEEE. There are 14 residues in the CDR3. Deletions cut 0 bases from V and 4 bases from J, with 10 bases between. The CDR3 sequence: CASSLVRQAYGYTF. Here the CDR3 DNA reads TGTGCCAGCAGCTTGGTCCGACAGGCCTATGGCTACACCTTC.

The rearrangement uses TRBV7-2 and TRBJ2-5; D is unclear. The CDR3 runs to 13 residues. In germline, CDR1 is SGHTA, CDR2 FQGNSA. V was cut by 2 bases and J by 5 bases, with 9 bases left in between. CDR3 coding DNA: TGTGCCAGCAGCTTAAAGGCACGGGAGACCCAGTACTTC. Its protein product is CASSLKARETQYF.

At least ten counts were recorded for this clonotype. This chain uses TRBV5-6 with TRBJ1-4, with no clear D. V was trimmed by 4 bases and J by 0 bases, leaving 13 bases between them. The CDR3 sequence is 16 residues long. Looked up from germline, CDR1 is SGHDT and CDR2 is YYEEEE. The CDR3 DNA reads as TGTGCCAGCAGCGCAGCAGGAACCCCAACTAATGAAAAACTGTTTTTT. It encodes CASSAAGTPTNEKLFF.

This clonotype was seen ten or more times. The chain carries TRBV20-1 and TRBJ1-5, with 8 bases that match TRBD1. The germline gives CDR1 DFQATT, CDR2 SNEGSKA (reference sequence). The CDR3 is 13 residues long. The DNA for the CDR3 is TGCAGCTCCCCGGGACAGGTCAATCAGCCCCAGCATTTT. This gives the protein CSSPGQVNQPQHF.

The J gene is TRBJ1-4, the V gene TRBV28; D may be TRBD1 (5 bases). The CDR3 contains 14 residues. Germline V gene lookup returns CDR1 MDHEN and CDR2 SYDVKM. V gave up 10 bases and J gave up 5 bases, with 17 bases separating them. Written as DNA, the CDR3 is TGTGCCATCACCCAGGGTTCAAGGAATGAAAAACTGTTTTTT. Translating gives CAITQGSRNEKLFF.

V is TRBV29-1 and J is TRBJ1-5; D not certain. Germline V gene lookup returns CDR1 SQVTM and CDR2 ANQGSEA. V was pared by 4 bases and J by 13 bases, with 14 bases between. The CDR3 runs to 11 residues. The CDR3 loop reads CSVAGADTQHF. The CDR3 region has the DNA TGCAGCGTTGCGGGAGCAGATACGCAGCATTTT.

Regarding this clonotype: A clone one base away is much larger, so this may be a read error. The chain joins TRBV10-3 to TRBJ1-2, with 7 bases aligning to TRBD1. Germline V lookup: CDR1 ENHRY, CDR2 SYGVKD. The CDR3 totals 17 residues. The CDR3, as DNA: TGTGCCAGCAGTTTTAGATGGGAGACAGGGCGACCTTATGGCTACACCTTC. Translated: CASSFRWETGRPYGYTF.

This clonotype has only a few counts. The chain employs TRBV2 and TRBJ2-7; D might be TRBD2 (6 bases). V lost 3 bases and J 10 bases, leaving 13 bases between the germline ends. The CDR3 loop spans 12 amino acids. CDR1 and CDR2 (germline): SNHLY, FYNNEI. The CDR3 is CASSEEGWPQYF. CDR3 bases: TGTGCCAGCAGTGAGGAGGGTTGGCCCCAGTACTTC.

Worth noting for this clonotype: No DNA is shown, since the ends of the CDR3 on it are uncertain; the CDR3 is the one TCRdb lists. The chain has TRBV10-3 and TRBJ1-2. Germline assignment: CDR1 ENHRY and CDR2 SYGVKD. Termini included, the CDR3 measures 17 amino acids. CDR3 sequence reads: CAISESRTSPLHFGHTF.

This clonotype has a handful of counts. V and J are TRBV2 and TRBJ2-3, with 7 bases matching TRBD2. There are 15 residues in the CDR3. The germline CDR1 and CDR2 sequences are SNHLY and FYNNEI. The junction had 4 bases not matched to a gene; V was cut back by 1 base and J by 3 bases. As DNA, the CDR3 is TGTGCCAGCAGTGAAGGGTGGGAGGGAACAGATACGCAGTATTTT. Amino acid sequence: CASSEGWEGTDTQYF.

This sequence joins TRBV10-3 and TRBJ2-5; D is possibly TRBD2 (6 bases). The CDR3 spans 15 residues. Trimming removed 4 bases at V and 5 bases at J, with 17 bases between. Germline V CDR1 and CDR2: ENHRY, SYGVKD. CDR3 sequence (DNA): TGTGCCATCAGTGTAGATGGTTGGAGCGGGGAGACCCAGTACTTC. Protein sequence: CAISVDGWSGETQYF.

The genes are TRBV7-9 and TRBJ1-3; D gene ambiguous. Trimming took off 5 bases at V and 8 bases at J, with 19 bases between the two ends. Germline V gives CDR1 SEHNR, CDR2 FQNEAQ (reference sequence). The CDR3 has 15 amino acids. This chain's CDR3 is CASSPDENYGYTIYF. The DNA of the CDR3 is TGTGCCAGCAGCCCGGACGAGAACTATGGCTACACCATATATTTT.

The V and J genes are TRBV7-9 and TRBJ1-1; 10 nucleotides agree with TRBD1. The CDR3 contains 16 residues. Trimming cost V 5 bases and J 1 base; bases outside gene matches: 7. Germline V gives CDR1 SEHNR, CDR2 FQNEAQ (reference sequence). CDR3 DNA: TGTGCCAGCAGCCGAAGACAGGGGGCTGGGAACACTGAAGCTTTCTTT. Its translation: CASSRRQGAGNTEAFF.

This sequence joins TRBV11-1 and TRBJ1-3, with no clear D. Germline-derived CDR1 and CDR2 are SGHAT and FQDESV (reference sequence). V was cut by 8 bases and J by 0 bases, with 14 bases left in between. This CDR3 contains 15 residues. CDR3 amino acids: CASRTGPFSGNTIYF. The DNA of the CDR3 is TGTGCCAGCCGCACCGGACCATTCTCTGGAAACACCATATATTTT.

This clonotype was observed many times. The V call is TRBV2, the J call TRBJ1-5; 7 bases agree with TRBD1. This CDR3 has 14 residues. The germline CDR1 and CDR2 sequences are SNHLY and FYNNEI. The ends lost 4 bases at V and 8 bases at J; junction bases unmatched: 8. The CDR3 loop reads CASSGTGGYEPQHF. CDR3 nucleotides: TGTGCCAGCAGTGGGACAGGCGGTTATGAGCCCCAGCATTTT.

There are a few counts of this clonotype. The chain links TRBV29-1 to TRBJ2-7; D may be TRBD2 (5 bases). The CDR3 sequence is 12 residues long. V was shortened by 6 bases and J by 4 bases, with 13 bases between the two germline ends. Germline-derived CDR1 and CDR2 are SQVTM and ANQGSEA. The chain's CDR3 is CSVRGIGYEQYF. CDR3 nucleotides: TGCAGCGTACGAGGGATCGGGTACGAGCAGTACTTC.

Remarks on this clonotype: Mismatch with germline at one junction end may stem from a read error. The chain couples TRBV10-2 to TRBJ1-2; no definite D call. CDR1 and CDR2 from the germline V gene are WSHSY and SAAADI. The CDR3 has 12 residues. CDR3: CASSPPSYGYTF. CDR3 in DNA: TGTGCCAGCTCACCACCTTCCTATGGCTACACCTTC.

This clonotype was observed a handful of times. The V gene is TRBV15, the J gene TRBJ1-1; 10 bases line up with TRBD1. V gave up 6 bases and J gave up 1 base; unmatched junction bases: 2. Per the germline V gene, CDR1 is LNHNV and CDR2 is YYDKDF (reference sequence). The CDR3 consists of 14 residues. CDR3 DNA sequence: TGTGCCACCAGTAGGGACAGGGGGAACACTGAAGCTTTCTTT. Translated: CATSRDRGNTEAFF.

This clonotype has ten or more counts. This chain connects TRBV5-1 to TRBJ2-2, with D possibly being TRBD1 (6 bases). V was cut by 0 bases and J by 7 bases, with 13 bases left in between. The CDR3 is made up of 15 amino acids. In germline, CDR1 is SGHRS, CDR2 YFSETQ. The CDR3 sequence is CASSLVGAAGGELFF. The CDR3 nucleotides are TGCGCCAGCAGCTTGGTGGGGGCCGCCGGCGGGGAGCTGTTTTTT.

This clonotype was detected a few times. The gene calls are TRBV30 and TRBJ2-7; D may be TRBD1 (5 bases). The CDR3 contains 11 residues. Germline-derived CDR1 and CDR2 are GTSNPN and SVGIG (reference sequence). V lost 3 bases to trimming and J lost 4 bases, with 7 bases between them. CDR3 residues: CAWRTEYEQYF. In DNA form, the CDR3 reads TGTGCCTGGAGGACAGAGTACGAGCAGTACTTC.

The rearrangement links TRBV24-1 to TRBJ2-2; 9 bases agree with TRBD1. Trimming at V came to 7 bases and at J to 3 bases, leaving 2 bases not matched to a gene. Germline loops: CDR1 KGHDR, CDR2 SFDVKD. CDR3 length equals 14 residues. CDR3 sequence reads: CATSRDRDTGELFF. Here the CDR3 DNA reads TGTGCCACCAGCCGGGACAGGGACACCGGGGAGCTGTTTTTT.

Of note for this clonotype: A much bigger clone sits one base away, suggesting this may be a read error. V usage is TRBV20-1 and J usage is TRBJ2-7; the D is unclear. The ends were cut back, 6 bases at V and 4 bases at J, with 19 bases in the middle. This CDR3 spans 14 amino acids. The V gene's germline CDR1 is DFQATT and CDR2 SNEGSKA (reference sequence). The CDR3, as DNA: TGCAGTGCCCCCGGGCCTCTGTTGGAATACGAGCAGTACTTC. It specifies CSAPGPLLEYEQYF.

Concerning this clonotype: This may stem from a read error, because a much larger clone lies one nucleotide away. It is likely a read error, because the conserved phenylalanine at the end of the CDR3 is missing. The J gene is TRBJ1-5, the V gene TRBV7-9; D ambiguous. Germline assignment: CDR1 SEHNR and CDR2 FQNEAQ (reference sequence). This CDR3 has 14 residues. The V end was cut by 1 base, the J end by 3 bases, with 7 bases between. The DNA for the CDR3 is TGTGCCAGCAGCTTAGGGAGCCCCAATCAGCCCCAGCATTGT. Protein product: CASSLGSPNQPQHC.

The J gene is TRBJ1-1, the V gene TRBV15, with 7 nucleotides matching TRBD1. The germline V gene encodes CDR1 LNHNV and CDR2 YYDKDF (reference sequence). V lost 3 bases and J lost 1; bases outside the gene matches: 5. This CDR3 comprises 15 residues. The CDR3 is CATSRERTGNTEAFF. The CDR3 DNA sequence: TGTGCCACCAGCAGGGAAAGGACAGGGAACACTGAAGCTTTCTTT.

The V and J genes are TRBV10-3 and TRBJ1-4; D remains ambiguous. The CDR3 spans 13 residues. Trimming pared 3 bases from V and 8 bases from J, leaving 10 bases between. The germline CDR1 and CDR2 sequences are ENHRY and SYGVKD. CDR3 bases: TGTGCCATCAGTGACCCGGGAGGCGAAAAACTGTTTTTT. It yields the protein CAISDPGGEKLFF.

The gene calls are TRBV15 and TRBJ1-4; 8 bases are a match to TRBD1. V was clipped by 1 base and J by 6 bases; unmatched bases: 4. The CDR3 runs to 15 residues. Germline CDR1 and CDR2: LNHNV and YYDKDF (reference sequence). CDR3 DNA: TGTGCCACCAGCAGAGCGGACAGGGTGGATGAAAAACTGTTTTTT. Its protein is CATSRADRVDEKLFF.

This clonotype showed up many times. The chain recombines TRBV20-1 with TRBJ1-1, with no clear D. The CDR3 is 14 amino acids. V was pared by 0 bases and J by 4 bases, with 12 bases between. Germline V gives CDR1 DFQATT, CDR2 SNEGSKA (reference sequence). The CDR3 reads CSARDRRGSTEAFF. CDR3 in DNA: TGCAGTGCTAGAGATCGGCGGGGATCCACTGAAGCTTTCTTT.